The 9 T cell receptor beta chains presented below share a single source sample, sequenced in a study of T cell responses to AZD1222 COVID-19 vaccine. Generated by immunoSEQ multiplex PCR, the TCRdb table keeps only in-frame clones and is missing some. The sample includes 100,000 or so clones, roughly 82% of them seen just once. The sequences come from peripheral blood, collected on day 0 of AZD1222 vaccination. The receptor set was obtained from an adult in good health.

The V call is TRBV19, the J call TRBJ1-5; no clear D gene. The germline gives CDR1 LNHDA, CDR2 SQIVND (reference sequence). The CDR3 length is 14 residues. V lost 3 bases and J 0 bases, leaving 6 bases between the germline ends. CDR3 region: CASSISHSNQPQHF. In nucleotides, the CDR3 is TGTGCCAGTAGTATTTCCCATAGCAATCAGCCCCAGCATTTT.

The V and J genes are TRBV6-2 or TRBV6-3 and TRBJ1-1; D possibly corresponds to TRBD1 (6 bases). V was cut by 4 bases and J by 4 bases, with 13 bases left in between. The germline CDR1 and CDR2 sequences are MNHEY and SVGEGT. CDR3 length: 14 residues. The CDR3 nucleotides read TGTGCCAGCAGTTTTGTAGGGGGTACCACTGAAGCTTTCTTT. It yields the protein CASSFVGGTTEAFF.

This chain connects TRBV12-3 or TRBV12-4 to TRBJ2-3; no reliable D call. Trimming took off 5 bases at V and 0 bases at J, with 6 bases between the two ends. This CDR3 contains 13 residues. The CDR3 DNA reads as TGTGCCAGCAGTCATGACAGCACAGATACGCAGTATTTT. Translated, it gives CASSHDSTDTQYF.

This chain joins TRBV6-2 or TRBV6-3 and TRBJ2-1, with 7 bases aligning to TRBD1. V was clipped by 1 base and J by 3 bases; unmatched bases: 6. Germline assignment: CDR1 MNHEY and CDR2 SVGEGT. The CDR3 contains 16 residues. The CDR3 loop is CASSYWGQNYYNEQFF. CDR3 DNA: TGTGCCAGCAGTTACTGGGGACAGAATTACTACAATGAGCAGTTCTTC.

The chain combines TRBV19 with TRBJ1-2, with 7 positions matching TRBD1. The CDR3 spans 13 residues. Looked up from germline, CDR1 is LNHDA and CDR2 is SQIVND (reference sequence). V shed 7 bases and J 8 bases; nucleotides not matched to a gene: 10. CDR3: CASTRTGREGYTF. CDR3 DNA: TGTGCCAGTACCCGGACAGGAAGGGAGGGCTACACCTTC.

The chain couples TRBV6-5 to TRBJ1-2; maybe TRBD1 (6 bases). V was shortened by 6 bases and J by 4 bases, with 18 bases between the two germline ends. The CDR3 is 15 residues long. CDR1 MNHEY and CDR2 SVGAGI come from the germline V gene. Written as DNA, the CDR3 is TGTGCCAGCAGCACCCGTGACAGGTGGTTCTATGGCTACACCTTC. Translated: CASSTRDRWFYGYTF.

The V gene is TRBV4-3, the J gene TRBJ1-2, with no clear D. From germline, CDR1 is LGHNA and CDR2 YSLEER. V was trimmed by 1 base and J by 0 bases, leaving 18 bases between them. This CDR3 comprises 18 residues. The CDR3 bases are TGCGCCAGCAGCCAAGCCACGATCGGACGGTTGACTAACTATGGCTACACCTTC. Encoded protein: CASSQATIGRLTNYGYTF.

The V gene is TRBV7-9, the J gene TRBJ1-3, with a tentative D call TRBD1 (5 bases). Germline loops: CDR1 SEHNR, CDR2 FQNEAQ (reference sequence). This CDR3 contains 15 residues. Trimming stripped 5 bases from V and 0 bases from J, with 11 bases between. The DNA of the CDR3 is TGTGCCAGCAGCCCAGGGTCCCTCTCTGGAAACACCATATATTTT. As protein: CASSPGSLSGNTIYF.

In its sample, this clone was seen once. The chain uses TRBV5-4 and TRBJ1-3; 7 bases align to TRBD1. The junction had 5 bases not matched to a gene; V was cut back by 1 base and J by 4 bases. The CDR3 covers 15 residues. Per the germline V gene, CDR1 is SGHNT and CDR2 is YYREEE (reference sequence). The CDR3 spells CASSLKGTEGNTIYF. The DNA for the CDR3 is TGTGCCAGCAGCTTGAAAGGGACAGAAGGAAACACCATATATTTT.